The 32 T cell receptor beta chains below come from one sample, sequenced in a study of blood T cells in healthy people across ages. The second PCR ran roughly 6 to 11 cycles with a sample-barcoded 5' primer and J-beta primers. TCRdb fed the 5' RACE reads into MiXCR, producing one record per CDR3 protein. This table holds approximately 1.5 million distinct CDR3 sequences, around 35% found once. Sample: blood. These receptors were taken from a woman in her twenties or thirties in good health.

The table lists this clonotype with a few counts. The chain combines TRBV4-1 with TRBJ1-5; 9 bases fit TRBD1. The CDR3 runs 17 residues. J gave up 1 base and V 1 base, and 5 bases lay outside the gene matches. Germline assignment: CDR1 MGHRA and CDR2 YSYEKL. CDR3 amino acids: CASSQGTGGFSNQPQHF. CDR3 in DNA: TGCGCCAGCAGCCAAGGAACAGGGGGCTTCAGCAATCAGCCCCAGCATTTT.

The V gene is TRBV12-3 or TRBV12-4, the J gene TRBJ2-1; TRBD1 matches at 10 bases. The CDR3 totals 15 residues. Trimming removed 6 bases from V and 7 bases from J; junction bases left unmatched: 9. This CDR3 reads CASSNYGTGANEQFF. CDR3 DNA sequence: TGTGCCAGCAGCAATTATGGGACAGGGGCTAATGAGCAGTTCTTC.

A note on this clonotype: At one boundary the junction diverges from the germline segment, which might be a read error. This chain joins TRBV20-1 and TRBJ2-7; TRBD1 agrees at 8 bases. The germline CDR1 and CDR2 sequences are DFQATT and SNEGSKA (reference sequence). The CDR3 is made up of 16 amino acids. CDR3: CSARALEGQAYYAQYF. The CDR3 nucleotides are TGCAGTGCTAGAGCCTTGGAGGGACAGGCATACTACGCGCAGTACTTC.

The chain combines TRBV29-1 with TRBJ1-2; D perhaps matches TRBD1 (5 bases). CDR1 is SQVTM, CDR2 ANQGSEA, per germline. This CDR3 region has 12 residues. The V end lost 7 bases, the J end lost 6 bases, and 15 bases lay between the germline ends. The CDR3 is CSGAGNADGYTF. In DNA, the CDR3 is TGCAGCGGGGCAGGGAACGCGGATGGCTACACCTTC.

This clonotype has only a few counts. CDR3: CASSWDNENTEAFF. In nucleotides, the CDR3 is TGTGCCAGCAGTTGGGACAACGAGAACACTGAAGCTTTCTTT. The chain recombines TRBV27 with TRBJ1-1; a possible D gene is TRBD1 (6 bases). The V gene lost 4 bases and the J gene lost 1 base, with 10 bases spanning the gap. This CDR3 has 14 amino acids. CDR1 and CDR2 from the germline V gene are MNHEY and SMNVEV (reference sequence).

The V call is TRBV28, the J call TRBJ2-5; 10 bases map to TRBD1. The CDR3 has 18 residues. With V trimmed by 2 bases and J by 4 bases, 13 bases remained unmatched. The germline gives CDR1 MDHEN, CDR2 SYDVKM. In DNA, the CDR3 is TGTGCCAGCAGTTTAGACACACGGACAGGGGGGAGGTTAGAGACCCAGTACTTC. Translated, it gives CASSLDTRTGGRLETQYF.

The J gene is TRBJ2-3, the V gene TRBV9; 10 bases are shared with TRBD2. CDR3 length: 15 amino acids. Germline V gives CDR1 SGDLS, CDR2 YYNGEE. J lost 3 bases, V lost 1 base, and 2 bases had no gene match. CDR3 nucleotide sequence: TGTGCCAGCAGCGTACTAGCGGGGGCAACAGATACGCAGTATTTT. Translated, it gives CASSVLAGATDTQYF.

This clonotype was recorded at least ten times. The J gene is TRBJ2-7, the V gene TRBV5-5; D may be TRBD2 (5 bases). The CDR3 length is 14 residues. In germline, CDR1 is SGHKS, CDR2 YYEKEE (reference sequence). Trimming left V 4 bases short and J 6 bases short, with 17 bases between. CDR3 nucleotide sequence: TGTGCCAGCAGCCCCCCAACTAGTCGGCGCGAGCAGTACTTC. As protein: CASSPPTSRREQYF.

This clonotype was seen a handful of times. The chain uses TRBV14 and TRBJ2-5, with 7 bases identical to TRBD2. Germline lookup yields CDR1 SGHDN and CDR2 FVKESK. The length of the CDR3 is 17 residues. The V and J ends lost 1 base and 1 base, in that order; junction bases with no gene match: 9. CDR3 coding DNA: TGTGCCAGCAGCCAAGGTTGGTCTAGCGGAACCCAAGAGACCCAGTACTTC. Its translation is CASSQGWSSGTQETQYF. Using reference TRBV14 and TRBJ2-5 for the parts outside the CDR3, the full variable domain is EAGVTQFPSHSVIEKGQTVTLRCDPISGHDNLYWYRRVMGKEIKFLLHFVKESKQDESGMPNNRFLAERTGGTYSTLKVQPAELEDSGVYFCASSQGWSSGTQETQYFGPGTRLLVL.

The chain employs TRBV20-1 and TRBJ2-7; 11 bases match TRBD1. The germline V gene has CDR1 DFQATT and CDR2 SNEGSKA (reference sequence). V lost 5 bases to trimming and J lost 4 bases; unmatched junction nucleotides: 7. The CDR3 length is 14 residues. CDR3: CSAPRTGGWYEQYF. The CDR3 nucleotides are TGCAGTGCTCCCCGGACAGGGGGCTGGTACGAGCAGTACTTC.

This chain connects TRBV2 to TRBJ2-1; no reliable D call. Germline loops: CDR1 SNHLY, CDR2 FYNNEI. The V and J ends lost 5 bases and 3 bases respectively, with 8 bases between them. The CDR3 is made up of 13 amino acids. The CDR3 sequence: CASSWMDYNEQFF. The DNA for the CDR3 is TGTGCCAGCAGTTGGATGGACTACAATGAGCAGTTCTTC.

This clonotype has a count of ten or more. The junction and the germline gene differ at one end; a read error may be behind it. The J gene is TRBJ2-1, the V gene TRBV5-1; TRBD2 is a possible D gene (6 bases). CDR3 length equals 15 residues. CDR1 is SGHRS and CDR2 is YFSETQ in the germline V gene. The CDR3 region is CASSLLAESYNEQFF. CDR3 nucleotide sequence: TGTGCCAGCAGCTTGTTAGCGGAATCCTACAATGAGCAGTTCTTC.

This clonotype was counted a few times. The rearrangement links TRBV15 to TRBJ2-7; 9 nucleotides align to TRBD2. Germline assignment: CDR1 LNHNV and CDR2 YYDKDF (reference sequence). V dropped 0 bases and J dropped 3; count of bases not matched to a gene: 3. The CDR3 has 15 residues. CDR3 residues: CATSRDGSGSYEQYF. The DNA for the CDR3 is TGTGCCACCAGCAGAGATGGTAGCGGGAGCTACGAGCAGTACTTC.

Comments on this clonotype: A much larger clone sits a single nucleotide away, making a read error possible. The V and J genes are TRBV6-6 and TRBJ2-7; D ambiguous. Germline CDR1 MNHNY, CDR2 SVGAGI (reference sequence). Trimming removed 3 bases from V and 5 bases from J, with 20 bases in between. The CDR3 length is 16 residues. CDR3 nucleotides: TGTGCCAGCAGTTATCGTGTGGCATGGCAGGTCCACGAGCAGTACTTC. As protein: CASSYRVAWQVHEQYF.

This clonotype showed up many times. The chain employs TRBV20-1 and TRBJ2-3; TRBD2 matches at 8 bases. Germline loops: CDR1 DFQATT, CDR2 SNEGSKA (reference sequence). The J segment lost 4 bases and the V segment lost 5 bases, leaving 11 bases of the junction unmatched. CDR3 length: 15 residues. As DNA, the CDR3 is TGCAGTGCTGCCAGACTAGCGCGGGATCCAGATACGCAGTATTTT. Its protein is CSAARLARDPDTQYF.

This clonotype has a count of ten or more. The chain links TRBV29-1 to TRBJ2-7; 10 bases are a match to TRBD2. The length of the CDR3 is 13 residues. CDR1 and CDR2 (germline): SQVTM, ANQGSEA. Trimming took 7 bases from V and 9 from J; bases not matched to a gene: 12. DNA of the CDR3: TGCAGCGGTGGCGAGGGGACTAGCGTCCTGCAGTACTTC. Translation: CSGGEGTSVLQYF.

The sample holds a few counts of this clonotype. The chain uses TRBV7-8 and TRBJ1-2, with 10 bases matching TRBD1. Germline CDR1 and CDR2: SGHVS and FQNEAQ. J was trimmed by 8 bases and V by 5 bases; bases with no gene match: 11. This CDR3 is built from 15 residues. The CDR3 bases are TGTGCCAGCAGCCCACGCACCGGGACAGGGGACGGCTACACCTTC. Its protein product is CASSPRTGTGDGYTF. Using reference TRBV7-8 and TRBJ1-2 for the parts outside the CDR3, the full variable domain is GAGVSQSPRYKVAKRGQDVALRCDPISGHVSLFWYQQALGQGPEFLTYFQNEAQLDKSGLPSDRFFAERPEGSVSTLKIQRTQQEDSAVYLCASSPRTGTGDGYTFGSGTRLTVV.

This clonotype was counted between two and nine times. J is TRBJ1-2 and V is TRBV27; 7 bases are a match to TRBD1. After removal of 5 bases from V and 2 bases from J, the junction contained 11 bases not matched to a gene. The CDR3 contains 16 residues. Per germline, CDR1 MNHEY and CDR2 SMNVEV (reference sequence). CDR3: CASSPTPGQVNYGYTF. CDR3 nucleotides: TGTGCCAGCAGTCCCACTCCCGGACAGGTGAACTATGGCTACACCTTC.

This clonotype was seen only once. V is TRBV9 and J is TRBJ2-7; TRBD2 matches at 7 bases. V dropped 4 bases and J dropped 2; count of bases not matched to a gene: 9. Looked up from germline, CDR1 is SGDLS and CDR2 is YYNGEE. This CDR3 has 15 amino acids. The DNA for the CDR3 is TGTGCCAGCAGCCCCCGGGGGGTTGGGCCCTACGAGCAGTACTTC. Protein sequence: CASSPRGVGPYEQYF.

This clonotype was seen ten or more times. The chain carries TRBV30 and TRBJ2-7; D not resolved. Trimming shortened V by 3 bases and J by 3 bases, and 9 bases separated the two germline ends. The germline V gene has CDR1 GTSNPN and CDR2 SVGIG (reference sequence). The CDR3 has 12 residues. CDR3 nucleotide sequence: TGTGCCTGGAGCGTAGGAGTCTACGAGCAGTACTTC. Protein product: CAWSVGVYEQYF.

The rearrangement links TRBV11-3 to TRBJ2-1; TRBD1 might be the D (5 bases). V lost 2 bases to trimming and J lost 7 bases, with 12 bases between them. Germline lookup yields CDR1 SGHNT and CDR2 YENEEA. The CDR3 is 14 residues long. CDR3 region: CASSLQGKTNEQFF. CDR3 DNA: TGTGCCAGCAGCTTACAGGGAAAGACGAATGAGCAGTTCTTC.

The chain carries TRBV4-1 and TRBJ2-5; a weak D match, TRBD2 (5 bases). Germline V gene sequence: CDR1 MGHRA, CDR2 YSYEKL. The CDR3 runs 16 residues. Trimming pared 3 bases from V and 5 bases from J, leaving 19 bases between. The CDR3 sequence is CASSHVGSTSGETQYF. CDR3 nucleotide sequence: TGCGCCAGCAGCCATGTGGGGAGCACGAGTGGCGAGACCCAGTACTTC.

This clonotype was counted only a few times. The chain links TRBV29-1 to TRBJ1-3; D remains unclear. The CDR3 runs to 13 residues. Trimming pared 4 bases from V and 0 bases from J, leaving 7 bases between. Germline lookup yields CDR1 SQVTM and CDR2 ANQGSEA. The DNA of the CDR3 is TGCAGCGTTGGGACCCACTCTGGAAACACCATATATTTT. Its protein is CSVGTHSGNTIYF.

The V gene is TRBV20-1, the J gene TRBJ2-5, with 14 bases fitting TRBD2. CDR1 is DFQATT and CDR2 is SNEGSKA in the germline V gene (reference sequence). The length of the CDR3 is 16 residues. V shed 3 bases, J shed 2 bases, and the junction held 5 bases outside the gene matches. The CDR3 DNA follows: TGCAGTGCTAGTCGGGGACTAGCGGGAGAACAAGAGACCCAGTACTTC. Translating it yields CSASRGLAGEQETQYF.

The rearrangement links TRBV5-1 to TRBJ1-1; D unclear. V was trimmed by 3 bases and J by 7 bases, leaving 10 bases between them. The CDR3 is 12 residues long. CDR1 is SGHRS, CDR2 YFSETQ, per germline. CDR3 DNA: TGCGCCAGCAGCTGGAGTGAGGGTGAAGCTTTCTTT. Its translation is CASSWSEGEAFF. Complete variable domain (other parts from reference TRBV5-1 and TRBJ1-1): KAGVTQTPRYLIKTRGQQVTLSCSPISGHRSVSWYQQTPGQGLQFLFEYFSETQRNKGNFPGRFSGRQFSNSRSEMNVSTLELGDSALYLCASSWSEGEAFFGQGTRLTVV.

This clonotype was detected a few times. CDR3 in DNA: TGTGCCAGCAGCACACCGGGGATAGGACGGGCAAAAGAGACCCAGTACTTC. Its translation is CASSTPGIGRAKETQYF. The chain uses TRBV6-2 or TRBV6-3 and TRBJ2-5; D may be TRBD2 (5 bases). Between the trimmed V and J ends, which lost 6 bases and 3 bases, there was a span of 23 bases. The CDR3 contains 17 residues. Looked up from germline, CDR1 is MNHEY and CDR2 is SVGEGT.

The genes are TRBV6-2 or TRBV6-3 and TRBJ1-2; perhaps TRBD1 as D (5 bases). The length of the CDR3 is 16 residues. Germline CDR1 and CDR2: MNHEY and SVGEGT. The V gene lost 4 bases and the J gene lost 5 bases, with 20 bases spanning the gap. The CDR3: CASSFYSTDGRYGYTF. CDR3 coding DNA: TGTGCCAGCAGTTTTTATTCGACAGACGGACGGTATGGCTACACCTTC.

V gene TRBV6-2 or TRBV6-3 combines with J gene TRBJ2-5; 8 positions match TRBD1. The CDR3 consists of 14 residues. The V gene's germline CDR1 is MNHEY and CDR2 SVGEGT. Trimming took 6 bases from V and 4 from J; bases not matched to a gene: 7. The CDR3 DNA reads as TGTGCCAGCAGAAAGGACAGGGCCCGAGAGACCCAGTACTTC. Translated, it gives CASRKDRARETQYF.

For this clonotype: Possible read error: a much larger clone is one base away. The CDR3 region is CASNLAPDQPQHF. Here the CDR3 DNA reads TGCGCCAGCAACTTGGCCCCCGATCAGCCCCAGCATTTT. This chain links TRBV5-1 with TRBJ1-5, with D unresolved. There are 13 residues in the CDR3. Germline CDR1 SGHRS, CDR2 YFSETQ.

This clonotype was seen a few times. The V gene is TRBV20-1, the J gene TRBJ1-2; D remains unclear. Germline-derived CDR1 and CDR2 are DFQATT and SNEGSKA (reference sequence). Between the trimmed V and J ends, which lost 7 bases and 5 bases, there was a span of 26 bases. This CDR3 is built from 16 residues. The CDR3 here is CSVSIKHRARGYGYTF. The CDR3 DNA sequence: TGCAGTGTTAGCATAAAACACCGGGCCCGTGGATATGGCTACACCTTC.

This clonotype was detected only a few times. V usage is TRBV4-1 and J usage is TRBJ2-3, with D unclear. Per germline, CDR1 MGHRA and CDR2 YSYEKL. The V end lost 4 bases, the J end lost 3 bases, and 20 bases lay between the germline ends. This CDR3 contains 17 residues. Written as DNA, the CDR3 is TGCGCCAGCAGCCTCCCCTTCGGTATTATAAGTACAGATACGCAGTATTTT. This encodes CASSLPFGIISTDTQYF.

The V gene is TRBV27, the J gene TRBJ1-1; 7 bases are shared with TRBD1. Trimming removed 7 bases from V and 3 bases from J; junction bases left unmatched: 11. The V gene's germline CDR1 is MNHEY and CDR2 SMNVEV (reference sequence). This CDR3 comprises 15 residues. The CDR3 sequence: CASTPREGADTEAFF. The CDR3 coding sequence is TGTGCCAGCACCCCGAGGGAGGGGGCTGACACTGAAGCTTTCTTT.